These T cell receptor beta chains were read from a single sample in a study of cytomegalovirus exposure and HLA in healthy donors. Clones were sequenced by immunoSEQ multiplex PCR, and TCRdb holds only the in-frame ones, with some missing. The table shows some 180,000 clones, with roughly 85% occurring only once. The sample consisted of PBMCs. The receptor set was obtained from a woman between 25 and 40 years old in good health and CMV-seropositive. Each CDR3 is given with its conserved first and last residue. A D gene is named only where the DNA matches it firmly. Part of the rows lack a size; the others show once, few, many or a class for expanded clones.

D: .
size: .
V: TRBV21-1
J: TRBJ1-2
CDR3: CAPNRGGILYGYTF
DNA: TGTGCCCCTAACAGGGGGGGGATTCTCTACGGCTACACCTTC

D: TRBD2
size: .
V: TRBV6-5
J: TRBJ2-7
CDR3: CASKGGLGFNEQYF
DNA: TGTGCCAGCAAGGGGGGACTAGGTTTTAACGAGCAGTACTTC

D: .
size: .
V: TRBV7-6
J: TRBJ2-1
CDR3: CASSSLSEQFF
DNA: TGTGCCAGCAGCTCACTAAGTGAGCAGTTCTTC

D: TRBD1
size: .
V: TRBV6-6
J: TRBJ1-2
CDR3: CASSSRDRPNYGYTF
DNA: TGTGCCAGCAGTAGCCGGGACAGACCTAACTATGGCTACACCTTC

D: .
size: few
V: TRBV4-3
J: TRBJ1-1
CDR3: CASSRAGANTEAFF
DNA: TGCGCCAGCAGCCGAGCGGGGGCGAACACTGAAGCTTTCTTT

D: TRBD1
size: few
V: TRBV4-3
J: TRBJ1-2
CDR3: CASSQDLLAGGHGYTF
DNA: TGCGCCAGCAGCCAAGATCTCCTGGCAGGGGGGCATGGCTACACCTTC

D: TRBD2
size: once
V: TRBV7-9
J: TRBJ2-3
CDR3: CASSKTSAGTDTQYF
DNA: TGTGCCAGCAGCAAGACTAGCGCGGGAACAGATACGCAGTATTTT

D: TRBD2
size: .
V: TRBV5-4
J: TRBJ2-7
CDR3: CASQLEGSVAGGVIEQYF
DNA: TGTGCCAGCCAACTTGAAGGTTCGGTAGCGGGAGGAGTTATTGAGCAGTACTTC

D: .
size: .
V: TRBV5-1
J: TRBJ1-1
CDR3: CASSAGMGGGRLNTEAFF
DNA: TGCGCCAGCAGCGCGGGGATGGGAGGGGGGCGGCTGAACACTGAAGCTTTCTTT

D: TRBD1
size: .
V: TRBV23-1
J: TRBJ1-2
CDR3: CASSQSGTANYGYTF
DNA: TGCGCCAGCAGTCAATCGGGGACAGCTAACTATGGCTACACCTTC

D: .
size: .
V: TRBV20-1
J: TRBJ1-4
CDR3: CSARNEKLFF
DNA: TGCAGTGCCCGGAATGAAAAACTGTTTTTT

D: TRBD1
size: .
V: TRBV5-1
J: TRBJ1-1
CDR3: CASSWGDRTNTEAFF
DNA: TGCGCCAGCAGCTGGGGGGACAGAACGAACACTGAAGCTTTCTTT

D: .
size: .
V: TRBV6-5
J: TRBJ1-3
CDR3: CASRPGQSGNTIYF
DNA: TGTGCCAGCAGACCGGGACAATCTGGAAACACCATATATTTT

D: TRBD1
size: .
V: TRBV4-2
J: TRBJ1-2
CDR3: CASSQVVQGVGGYTF
DNA: TGTGCCAGCAGCCAAGTGGTCCAGGGGGTAGGTGGCTACACCTTC

D: .
size: .
V: TRBV19
J: TRBJ1-4
CDR3: CASSRYRRRANEKLFF
DNA: TGTGCCAGTAGTAGGTACAGGAGAAGGGCTAACGAAAAACTGTTTTTT

D: TRBD2
size: .
V: TRBV7-8
J: TRBJ2-1
CDR3: CASRRLAGGYNEQFF
DNA: TGTGCCAGCAGGCGACTAGCGGGGGGGTACAATGAGCAGTTCTTC